Listed here are 15 T cell receptor beta chains from one sample, sequenced in a study of T cell clonality in common variable immunodeficiency. Sequencing was performed with immunoSEQ multiplex PCR; in TCRdb, only in-frame clones are kept and a portion is missing. The specimen has about 35,000 clones, none found just once. Sample: peripheral blood mononuclear cells. Receptors were obtained from a person between 18 and 70 years old in good health.

This clone was detected many times. Read coverage stops 3 residues before the CDR3 terminus; the germline J gene supplies the remainder. This chain connects TRBV4-2 to TRBJ2-2; 7 positions agree with TRBD1. Germline CDR1 LGHNA, CDR2 YNFKEQ. The junction had 6 bases not matched to a gene; V was cut back by 4 bases and J by 4 bases. The CDR3 spans 15 residues. This CDR3 is CASSRPGTATGELFF. CDR3 DNA, as far as it was read: TGTGCCAGCAGCCGCCCCGGGACAGCCACCGGGGAG.

This clone has ten or more counts. The sequence runs out 3 residues before the end of the CDR3; the remainder is reconstructed from the germline J gene. The chain joins TRBV18 to TRBJ2-7; D perhaps matches TRBD1 (6 bases). This CDR3 has 18 amino acids. CDR1 and CDR2 (germline): KGHSH, LQKENI. Between the trimmed V and J ends, which lost 6 bases and 4 bases, there was a span of 28 bases. The sequenced part of the CDR3 DNA is TGTGCCAGCTCGCCTCCAACCTCGGTGGTAGGACAGCAATACGAG. It translates to CASSPPTSVVGQQYE. The whole CDR3 reads CASSPPTSVVGQQYEQYF. The full variable domain, with the rest looked up from reference TRBV18 and TRBJ2-7, is NAGVMQNPRHLVRRRGQEARLRCSPMKGHSHVYWYRQLPEEGLKFMVYLQKENIIDESGMPKERFSAEFPKEGPSILRIQQVVRGDSAAYFCASSPPTSVVGQQYEQYFGPGTRLTVT.

To note about this clone: Read sequence stops 3 residues before the CDR3 end, and the germline J gene provides the missing end. The chain couples TRBV25-1 to TRBJ2-7, with 9 bases lining up with TRBD2. The CDR3 has 15 amino acids. Germline V gives CDR1 MGHDK, CDR2 SYGVNS. Trimming cost V 3 bases and J 5 bases; bases outside gene matches: 8. Incomplete CDR3 DNA: TGTGCCAGCAGTGACCGACTAGCGGCTCTCCACGAG. Translation: CASSDRLAALHE. The entire CDR3 sequence reads CASSDRLAALHEQYF.

This clone was recorded at least ten times. The read finishes 3 residues shy of the CDR3 end, and the germline J gene is used to complete it. The chain has TRBV19 and TRBJ1-1; 8 bases are a match to TRBD1. The CDR3 sequence is 17 residues long. The ends lost 4 bases at V and 0 bases at J; junction bases unmatched: 10. Germline loops: CDR1 LNHDA, CDR2 SQIVND (reference sequence). CDR3 protein: CASSTHPGGRMNTEAFF. CDR3 bases read: TGTGCCAGTAGTACCCACCCAGGGGGCAGGATGAACACTGAA. Combining the CDR3 with reference TRBV19 and TRBJ1-1 gives the whole variable domain DGGITQSPKYLFRKEGQNVTLSCEQNLNHDAMYWYRQDPGQGLRLIYYSQIVNDFQKGDIAEGYSVSREKKESFPLTVTSAQKNPTAFYLCASSTHPGGRMNTEAFFGQGTRLTVV.

This clone was detected ten times or more. Read coverage stops 3 residues before the CDR3 terminus; the germline J gene supplies the remainder. V is TRBV7-2 and J is TRBJ2-3; D perhaps matches TRBD1 (5 bases). The CDR3 has 12 amino acids. Germline CDR1 and CDR2: SGHTA and FQGNSA. The V and J ends lost 6 bases and 6 bases respectively, with 10 bases between them. The covered CDR3 bases are TGTGCCAGCAGTCGCCCAGGGGATACG. Its protein product is CASSRPGDT. The whole CDR3 sequence reads CASSRPGDTQYF.

This clone was seen many times. Read coverage stops 3 residues before the CDR3 terminus; the germline J gene supplies the remainder. V usage is TRBV7-2 and J usage is TRBJ2-6, with 8 positions matching TRBD1. The V gene's germline CDR1 is SGHTA and CDR2 FQGNSA. This CDR3 has 15 residues. V dropped 5 bases and J dropped 9; count of bases not matched to a gene: 9. CDR3 DNA (partial): TGTGCCAGCAGCCCAGGGGGCGCGCAGGTCAACGTC. It encodes CASSPGGAQVNV. The complete CDR3 sequence is CASSPGGAQVNVLTF.

This clone was found a few times. The read stops 3 residues short of the end of the CDR3; the missing end is completed from the germline J gene. V usage is TRBV7-2 and J usage is TRBJ2-2, with 7 positions matching TRBD1. The germline V gene has CDR1 SGHTA and CDR2 FQGNSA. The CDR3 runs to 14 residues. The CDR3 sequence: CASSSRDSNEKLFF. Incomplete CDR3 DNA: TGTGCCAGCAGCAGCCGGGACAGTAATGAAAAG. The entire variable domain, with the rest obtained from reference TRBV7-2 and TRBJ2-2, is as follows: GAGVSQSPSNKVTEKGKDVELRCDPISGHTALYWYRQSLGQGLEFLIYFQGNSAPDKSGLPSDRFSAERTGGSVSTLTIQRTQQEDSAVYLCASSSRDSNEKLFFGEGSRLTVL.

This clone occurred many times. The read halts 3 residues ahead of the CDR3 end, with the missing end drawn from the germline J gene. The V gene is TRBV20-1, the J gene TRBJ1-3; D is unresolved. Trimming pared 4 bases from V and 0 bases from J, leaving 13 bases between. The CDR3 consists of 15 residues. CDR1 and CDR2 (germline): DFQATT, SNEGSKA (reference sequence). CDR3 residues: CSAKRGGRSGNTIYF. The DNA read from the CDR3 is TGCAGTGCTAAGCGGGGTGGACGCTCTGGAAACACC.

This clone was counted ten times or more. The CDR3 end is not reached by the read, which stops 3 residues before it; the germline J gene fills it in. The V gene is TRBV9, the J gene TRBJ2-2; 9 bases fit TRBD2. The V gene end was trimmed by 3 bases and the J gene end by 5 bases; junction bases not matched to a gene: 8. The V gene's germline CDR1 is SGDLS and CDR2 YYNGEE. The CDR3 is 16 amino acids. CDR3: CASSGSLSGSTGELFF. CDR3 DNA (partial): TGTGCCAGCAGCGGTAGTCTTAGCGGGAGTACCGGGGAG.

This clone was seen repeatedly, ten times or more. The read halts 3 residues ahead of the CDR3 end, with the missing end drawn from the germline J gene. The chain links TRBV6-1 to TRBJ2-3; the match to TRBD2 covers 9 bases. Trimming cost V 1 base and J 6 bases; bases outside gene matches: 5. The CDR3 totals 15 residues. Germline CDR1 MNHNS, CDR2 SASEGT. CDR3 sequence: CASSEGSGRLDTQYF. CDR3 bases read: TGTGCCAGCAGTGAAGGGAGCGGGAGGCTGGATACG.

This clone showed up many times. The sequenced fragment ends 3 residues before the CDR3 boundary, so the rest is inferred from the germline J gene. The chain has TRBV29-1 and TRBJ2-2; D call uncertain. Germline CDR1 is SQVTM and CDR2 is ANQGSEA. The V end lost 0 bases, the J end lost 1 base, and 6 bases lay between the germline ends. This CDR3 is 14 amino acids long. The CDR3 region is CSVEDTENTGELFF. CDR3 DNA (partial): TGCAGCGTTGAAGACACAGAGAACACCGGGGAG.

There are many counts of this clone. The read falls 3 residues short of the CDR3 end, and the missing part is taken from the germline J gene. This chain links TRBV4-2 with TRBJ1-3; D not resolved. Trimming took off 2 bases at V and 4 bases at J, with 18 bases between the two ends. Germline V gene lookup returns CDR1 LGHNA and CDR2 YNFKEQ. The CDR3 is made up of 17 amino acids. CDR3 bases read: TGTGCCAGCAGCCAATTTTCCGCGGGTCTTGGCGGAAACACC. It codes for CASSQFSAGLGGNT. The complete CDR3 protein is CASSQFSAGLGGNTIYF.

This clone has at least ten counts. The CDR3 end falls 3 residues outside the read, so it is completed with the germline J gene. The chain employs TRBV30 and TRBJ1-4; D is undetermined. This CDR3 region has 12 residues. The V gene lost 3 bases and the J gene lost 4 bases, with 6 bases spanning the gap. Looked up from germline, CDR1 is GTSNPN and CDR2 is SVGIG (reference sequence). This chain's CDR3 is CAWSLFNEKLFF. The sequenced CDR3 bases are TGTGCCTGGAGCCTTTTTAATGAAAAA.

In this sample, this clone turned up many times. The read finishes 3 residues shy of the CDR3 end, and the germline J gene is used to complete it. The chain recombines TRBV19 with TRBJ2-5; 10 bases agree with TRBD2. V shed 6 bases, J shed 2 bases, and the junction held 9 bases outside the gene matches. The CDR3 has 16 amino acids. The germline V gene has CDR1 LNHDA and CDR2 SQIVND (reference sequence). CDR3 DNA, as far as it was read: TGTGCCAGTAGGCCTTTGGGTAGCGGGGGGCAAGAGACC. It yields the protein CASRPLGSGGQET. The whole CDR3 protein reads CASRPLGSGGQETQYF.

This clone came up many times. Read coverage stops 3 residues before the CDR3 terminus; the germline J gene supplies the remainder. The chain uses TRBV20-1 and TRBJ1-5; the match to TRBD1 covers 7 bases. From germline, CDR1 is DFQATT and CDR2 SNEGSKA (reference sequence). This CDR3 has 15 amino acids. V dropped 1 base and J dropped 2; count of bases not matched to a gene: 5. CDR3 amino acids: CSARGIGTGNQPQHF. The CDR3 bases that were read are TGCAGTGCTAGAGGGATTGGGACAGGCAATCAGCCC.